This paragraph reports one T cell receptor beta chain. These data originate in a study of blood T cell repertoires in COVID-19. Study information: Researchers got acute and convalescent COVID-19 samples from the United States, Italy and Spain. Sources were T cells, B-cell-depleted T cells, or PBMCs; the material itself was cDNA or gDNA.

Looked up from germline, CDR1 is SGHAT and CDR2 is FQNNGV. With 5 bases removed from V and 1 base from J, the gap between germline ends came to 12 bases. The CDR3 length is 15 residues. The repertoire was sequenced with immunoSEQ multiplex PCR; TCRdb's copy has only in-frame clones and lacks some. The data contain under 200,000 clones, 83% of them singletons. The TCR was taken from a human donor in a cohort sampled during active COVID-19. Sequenced material: peripheral blood. J is TRBJ2-1 and V is TRBV11-2; D is perhaps TRBD2 (6 bases). Written as DNA, the CDR3 is TGTGCCAGCAGCCACGGGACTCCATCCTACAATGAGCAGTTCTTC. Its protein is CASSHGTPSYNEQFF.